This entry concerns a single T cell receptor beta chain. Its antigen remains unidentified. Every bit of the isolated RNA underwent reverse transcription, so sequencing read expressed TCRB transcripts. TCRdb's table, derived via immunoSEQ multiplex PCR, lists solely in-frame clones and lacks some. The repertoire holds 300,000 to 400,000 clones, with around an eighth as singletons. This sample stems from a study of beta chain features in type 1 diabetes. Study-wide results and caveats: Sequencing of cDNA might inflate the share of cells that strongly express TCR. Significant though moderate, a shortening of TCRB CDR3s appeared in all four CD4+ subsets of Type 1 diabetes patients. Researchers could not determine here whether HLA type influences TCRB rearrangement.

The CDR3 has 16 residues. Germline trimming cut 4 bases from V and 5 bases from J; bases unmatched to any gene: 10. The germline gives CDR1 MGHRA, CDR2 YSYEKL. This chain connects TRBV4-1 to TRBJ2-5, with 10 bases aligning to TRBD1. This clonotype was sampled from a young man in good health. The sequenced sample was naive CD4+ T cells from blood. CDR3 amino acids: CASSRPDRGARETQYF. The CDR3 DNA reads as TGCGCCAGCAGCCGCCCGGACAGGGGGGCGCGGGAGACCCAGTACTTC.